This entry is about one T cell receptor (beta chain). Germline-derived CDR1 and CDR2 are LNHDA and SQIVND (reference sequence). CDR3 size: 15 residues. Trimming at V came to 5 bases and at J to 3 bases, leaving 1 base not matched to a gene. This sample stems from a study of CD8 T cells in ankylosing spondylitis. TCRdb ran MiXCR on the 5' RACE reads and lists one entry per CDR3 protein. The profile shows about 130,000 distinct CDR3 sequences, approximately 9.7% of them singletons. The TCR was taken from a male donor with ankylosing spondylitis or in good health (not recorded which). The sample comprised blood, either unsorted or a sorted T cell fraction (not recorded which). The chain combines TRBV19 with TRBJ2-2; TRBD2 matches 12 bases. The CDR3 reads CASSLAGGHTGELFF. The DNA for the CDR3 is TGTGCCAGTAGTCTAGCGGGAGGGCACACCGGGGAGCTGTTTTTT.